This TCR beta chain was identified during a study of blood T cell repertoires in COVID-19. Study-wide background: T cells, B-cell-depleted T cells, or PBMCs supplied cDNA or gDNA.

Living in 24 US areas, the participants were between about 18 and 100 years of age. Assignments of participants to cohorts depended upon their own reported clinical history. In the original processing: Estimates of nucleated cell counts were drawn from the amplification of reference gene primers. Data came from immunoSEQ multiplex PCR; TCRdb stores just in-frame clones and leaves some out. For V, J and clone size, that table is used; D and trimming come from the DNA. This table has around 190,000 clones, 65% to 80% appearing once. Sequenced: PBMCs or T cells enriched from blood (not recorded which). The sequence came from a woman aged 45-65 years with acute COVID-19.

CDR3 coding DNA: TGTGCCAGCATTGCGGGGGTTGAGACCCAGTACTTC. Residues: CASIAGVETQYF. The rearrangement joins TRBV7-8 to TRBJ2-5; 7 nucleotides align to TRBD2. The germline V gene encodes CDR1 SGHVS and CDR2 FQNEAQ. The CDR3 extends over 12 amino acids. The trim removed 7 bases at V and 5 bases at J, leaving 4 bases unmatched.